The entry that follows covers one T cell receptor beta chain sequence. This clonotype came up many times. What this receptor recognizes is not known. Per-base qualities were not stored, and no clone one base away is much larger. The instrument given in TCRdb is Illumina HiSeq 1500. The public sequencing data were trimmed at Q25 with fastp and processed into clonotypes with MiXCR by TCRdb, which kept only in-frame beta chains. Duplicate CDR3 protein sequences are folded into a single record with the most common DNA and genes. Within this sample are more than 150,000 distinct CDR3 sequences, with about 20% of them counted one time only. The biggest ten clones account for just under 3% of the sample. The data belong to a study of T cell repertoires in cytomegalovirus infection (dated by TCRdb to the late 2010s). About the full investigation: Because public TCR beta signatures pointed to carriage of CMV infection together with the matching HLA type, the HLA type of each donor mattered for the analysis.

Study-level results and caveats: In the ex vivo response, HLA-C-restricted CMV-specific TCR beta clonotypes were dominant, and in two of eight donors the single most frequent clonotype came from this HLA-C-restricted group. Cumulative frequency of public TCR beta family members discriminated carriers of CMV infection plus the relevant HLA type in this cohort and an independent approximately 350-donor cohort.

The CDR3 sequence holds 15 residues, the cysteine and phenylalanine included. The sequence is cut down to CDR3 DNA, 45 bases in frame from base 1. The germline ends are 17 bases apart after V is trimmed by 0 bases and J by 11 bases. Per the germline V gene, MNHEY is the CDR1 and SVGAGI is the CDR2. The clonotype comes from a human donor in good health (CMV status not recorded). Some clones in this sample may be carry-over from other donors' samples. Recombination joined TRBV6-5 with TRBJ2-4; a tentative D match to TRBD2 spans 6 bases. Sequenced: PBMCs. CDR3 protein: CASSYSLEGSVVQYF. The nucleotides are TGTGCCAGCAGTTACTCATTGGAGGGCTCCGTCGTTCAGTACTTC.